This is a list of T cell receptor beta chains from one sample in a study of cytomegalovirus exposure and HLA in healthy donors. Libraries were prepared by immunoSEQ multiplex PCR; TCRdb keeps only in-frame clonotypes and omits some of them. The repertoire holds roughly 90,000 clones, 70% to 90% seen once, with 2.3% in the top ten. The sample comprised PBMCs. The origin of the receptors is a man in his late teens or twenties in good health and CMV-seronegative. Each CDR3 is given with its conserved first and last residue. The D gene is left open where the match is weak. Some rows mark clone size as missing; the rest say once, few, many or name a class of expanded clone.

TRBJ1-3,.,TRBV9,.,TGTGCCAGCGGCCAATCGCTCTCCTCTGGAAACACCATATATTTT,CASGQSLSSGNTIYF
TRBJ2-7,once,TRBV4-2,.,TGTGCCAGCAGCCAAGATTATGGTGGCAGGGGAGAATCCTACGAGCAGTACTTC,CASSQDYGGRGESYEQYF
TRBJ2-7,.,TRBV5-1,.,TGCGCCAGCAGCTTGTTCTCCGGACACCTAAAGCCTTTTACCTACGAGCAGTACTTC,CASSLFSGHLKPFTYEQYF
TRBJ2-7,.,TRBV10-3,.,TGTGCCATTGCGGCGTGGGACTCCGAGCAGTACTTC,CAIAAWDSEQYF
TRBJ2-7,.,TRBV11-1,.,TGTGCCAGCAGCTTAGTGGCTAGTAAAGGATGGGAGCAGTACTTC,CASSLVASKGWEQYF
TRBJ2-2,.,TRBV6-4,.,TGTGCCAGCAGTCCCAGCGGGACCGGGGAGCTGTTTTTT,CASSPSGTGELFF
TRBJ2-1,.,TRBV7-9,TRBD1,TGTTCCAGCAGCCATAGGGGACAGAATAGCTACAATGAGCAGTTCTTC,CSSSHRGQNSYNEQFF
TRBJ2-2,.,TRBV7-6,.,TGTGCCAGCAGCGCGGCGGATACCCGCACCGGGGAGCTGTTTTTT,CASSAADTRTGELFF
TRBJ2-1,.,TRBV4-3,.,TGCGCCAGCAGCCAATCAAATTTCGGGGAGCAGTTCTTC,CASSQSNFGEQFF
TRBJ2-6,.,TRBV11-2,.,TGTGCCAGCAGCTCACACTCTGGGGCCAACGTCCTGACTTTC,CASSSHSGANVLTF
TRBJ1-1,.,TRBV28,.,TGTGCCAGCAACGTTTCAGGTGGGAGGAGGAACACTGAAGCTTTCTTT,CASNVSGGRRNTEAFF
TRBJ2-3,once,TRBV18,TRBD1,TGTGCCAGCTCAGTCGGGACAGGGGAAGATACGCAGTATTTT,CASSVGTGEDTQYF
TRBJ1-4,.,TRBV7-9,TRBD1,TGTGCCAGCAGGGGACAGAATAATGAAAAACTGTTTTTT,CASRGQNNEKLFF
TRBJ2-1,.,TRBV19,.,TGTGCCAGCGGGGTCGGCTACAATGAGCAGTTCTTC,CASGVGYNEQFF
TRBJ2-7,.,TRBV4-3,TRBD2,TGCGCCAGCAGCCAAGAAGTGGGGGGCGGGAGGGCCCGGGAGCAGTACTTC,CASSQEVGGGRAREQYF
TRBJ2-1,.,TRBV4-1,.,TGCGCCAGCAAGAGGGCAGGGGTGTGGAATGAGCAGTTCTTC,CASKRAGVWNEQFF
TRBJ1-4,few,TRBV7-8,.,TGTGCCAGCAGCTTAAGCGCAGCGCAGGGCGGTAATGAAAAACTGTTTTTT,CASSLSAAQGGNEKLFF
TRBJ1-5,.,TRBV6-1,.,TGTGCCAGCATCACAGGGACGTATAGCAATCAGCCCCAGCATTTT,CASITGTYSNQPQHF
TRBJ2-3,few,TRBV18,.,TGTGCCAGCTCACCACGAACTAGCTTAAATACGCAGTATTTT,CASSPRTSLNTQYF
TRBJ2-7,.,TRBV6-5,.,TGTGCCAGCAGTTTCTCGTTGGGGGCGACCTACGAGCAGTACTTC,CASSFSLGATYEQYF
TRBJ2-1,.,TRBV5-4,TRBD2,TGTGCCAGCAGCCTAGCGGGAGTCTCCTACAATGAGCAGTTCTTC,CASSLAGVSYNEQFF
TRBJ2-5,.,TRBV5-1,.,TGCGCCAGCAGCTCAAACAGGGGAGGAGTAGGAGAGACCCAGTACTTC,CASSSNRGGVGETQYF
TRBJ1-5,.,TRBV18,.,TGTGCCAGCTCACCGCAGGGCGATAGCAATCAGCCCCAGCATTTT,CASSPQGDSNQPQHF
TRBJ2-7,few,TRBV4-3,.,TGCGCCAGCAGCTACGAGGCCTACAACTACGAGCAGTACTTC,CASSYEAYNYEQYF
TRBJ2-5,once,TRBV29-1,.,TGCAGCGTTGATGTAGCTCAAGAGACCCAGTACTTC,CSVDVAQETQYF
TRBJ1-6,.,TRBV7-8,TRBD1,TGTGCCAGCAGCTTAACAGGGGATTGGTATTCACCCCTCCACTTT,CASSLTGDWYSPLHF
TRBJ1-2,.,TRBV7-7,.,TGTGCTAGCAGCTTATTATCTGGAGGGATCTATGGCTACACCTTC,CASSLLSGGIYGYTF
TRBJ2-7,.,TRBV4-1,.,TGCGCCAGCAGCCACCCCCTGCCCTACGAGCAGTACTTC,CASSHPLPYEQYF
TRBJ1-6,once,TRBV2,.,TGTGCCAGCAGCGGCCGGGAAGGTAAATCTCTCGATAATTCACCCCTCCACTTT,CASSGREGKSLDNSPLHF
TRBJ2-6,.,TRBV2,.,TGTGCCAGCCGCGTCCGGGACTTGAGCTCTGGGGCCAACGTCCTGACTTTC,CASRVRDLSSGANVLTF